This paragraph reports one T cell receptor beta chain. Its antigen remains unidentified. Assay used: immunoSEQ multiplex PCR; TCRdb lists only in-frame clones, some missing. The data show about 6,600 clones, 77% seen once. The CDR3 covers 14 residues. CDR1 and CDR2 from the germline V gene are SEHNR and FQNEAQ (reference sequence). V was shortened by 5 bases and J by 8 bases, with 18 bases between the two germline ends. These data originate in a study of immune evolution from preneoplasia to lung adenocarcinoma. Histologic diagnosis was independently verified by two lung pathologists. Findings and caveats of the study: Later-stage lesions appeared to have more T cells, more diversity, less clonality. Normal lung had the highest top T cell clone frequencies.

This clonotype was sampled from a person between 55 and 80 years old with lung adenocarcinoma. Material: FFPE lung adenocarcinoma in situ tissue. The rearrangement uses TRBV7-9 and TRBJ1-2; no clear D. The CDR3: CASSPNKEMGGYTF. As DNA, the CDR3 is TGTGCCAGCAGCCCGAACAAGGAGATGGGCGGCTACACCTTC.